This T cell receptor beta chain stems from a study of regulatory T cells in long-lasting Graves disease. Study context: Less than 3 months of antithyroid drugs had been taken by newly diagnosed Graves' patients.

This clonotype was picked up a small number of times. Described time point: newly diagnosed GD, antithyroid drugs for less than 3 months. PBMC-extracted RNA yielded the TCR library. To make TCR beta libraries, researchers used iRepertoire HTBI primers and Arm-PCR of CDR3 regions. TCRdb reprocessed the multiplex PCR reads via MiXCR and lists one record per CDR3 protein. The data show approximately 560,000 distinct CDR3 sequences, roughly 15% seen once. J lost 8 bases, V lost 4 bases, and 11 bases had no gene match. Germline V gene lookup returns CDR1 SGHTA and CDR2 FQGTGA. This CDR3 is 15 amino acids long. A further study also used this sample, focusing on T cells in Graves' hyperthyroidism and ophthalmopathy.

The receptor's source is a man younger than 35 with Graves disease. The chain combines TRBV7-3 with TRBJ2-3, with 8 nucleotides matching TRBD1. The starting material was peripheral blood mononuclear cells (PBMCs), obtained at new diagnosis, from a patient treated with antithyroid drugs. The CDR3 DNA is TGTGCCAGCAGCTCCGGGACAGGTCGTTCAGGTACGCAGTATTTT. Translation gives CASSSGTGRSGTQYF.